Each of the 27 T cell receptor beta chains below was sequenced from the same sample in a study of metastatic and nonmetastatic thyroid tumors. All patients were treatment-naive before thyroid surgery. TCRdb called clones again from the PCR reads with MiXCR. The sample carries roughly 35,000 clones, approximately 15% recorded once. Specimen: blood. The receptors originated from a female donor with papillary thyroid cancer or a benign thyroid nodule (not recorded which). Some clones in this sample may be carry-over from other donors' samples.

This clone occurred many times. The chain employs TRBV27 and TRBJ2-7; D may correspond to TRBD1 or TRBD2 (5 bases each). CDR3 length: 13 residues. With 5 bases removed from V and 4 bases from J, the gap between germline ends came to 12 bases. From germline, CDR1 is MNHEY and CDR2 SMNVEV (reference sequence). The CDR3: CASSPGGGYEQYF. The CDR3, as DNA: TGTGCCAGCAGTCCCGGTGGGGGTTACGAGCAGTACTTC.

This clone occurred many times. The chain combines TRBV5-6 with TRBJ1-5, with 9 positions matching TRBD1. Germline V gene lookup returns CDR1 SGHDT and CDR2 YYEEEE. The CDR3 spans 18 residues. The ends lost 4 bases at V and 3 bases at J; junction bases unmatched: 14. The chain's CDR3 is CASSIQTGTGRFNQPQHF. CDR3 nucleotides: TGTGCCAGCAGCATTCAAACCGGGACAGGGCGTTTCAATCAGCCCCAGCATTTT.

This clone has a count of ten or more. This chain's CDR3 is CASSYFSGTPNSPLHF. Here the CDR3 DNA reads TGTGCCAGCAGTTACTTTTCCGGGACACCTAATTCACCCCTCCACTTT. The rearrangement links TRBV6-5 to TRBJ1-6; a possible D gene is TRBD1 (6 bases). The CDR3 loop spans 16 amino acids. CDR1 is MNHEY and CDR2 is SVGAGI in the germline V gene. Between the trimmed V and J ends, which lost 1 base and 6 bases, there was a span of 13 bases.

In this sample, this clone turned up a few times. V is TRBV28 and J is TRBJ1-2; D remains unclear. V lost 5 bases and J lost 8, with 15 bases in between. The CDR3 loop spans 13 amino acids. Germline V gene lookup returns CDR1 MDHEN and CDR2 SYDVKM. CDR3 region: CASSALPLYGYTF. CDR3 DNA sequence: TGTGCCAGCAGTGCCTTGCCCCTCTACGGCTACACCTTC.

This clone appeared a few times. This chain connects TRBV6-1 to TRBJ1-5; the match to TRBD1 covers 12 bases. V shed 6 bases, J shed 3 bases, and the junction held 9 bases outside the gene matches. This CDR3 contains 17 residues. Germline V gene sequence: CDR1 MNHNS, CDR2 SASEGT. Written as DNA, the CDR3 is TGTGCCAGCAGGCAGGGACAGGGGGCAGGTGACAATCAGCCCCAGCATTTT. Protein: CASRQGQGAGDNQPQHF.

This clone was recorded only once. CDR3 protein: CSALVGGSTDTQYF. The CDR3, as DNA: TGCAGTGCCCTTGTGGGGGGCAGCACAGATACGCAGTATTTT. The gene calls are TRBV20-1 and TRBJ2-3, with D tentatively TRBD1 or TRBD2 (6 bases each). Trimming took 6 bases from V and 0 from J, leaving 13 bases between them. The CDR3 sequence is 14 residues long. The germline CDR1 and CDR2 sequences are DFQATT and SNEGSKA (reference sequence).

The V gene is TRBV28, the J gene TRBJ1-2, with 8 bases lining up with TRBD1. Germline V gene lookup returns CDR1 MDHEN and CDR2 SYDVKM. CDR3 size: 15 residues. Trimming removed 6 bases from V and 5 bases from J; junction bases left unmatched: 11. CDR3 DNA: TGTGCCAGCAGCGTGGGACAGGTGGCTCGGTATGGCTACACCTTC. This sequence encodes CASSVGQVARYGYTF.

At least ten counts were recorded for this clone. This may arise from a read error, as a much more abundant clone is one base away. The J gene is TRBJ1-5, the V gene TRBV6-1; perhaps TRBD1 as D (6 bases). CDR1 and CDR2 (germline): MNHNS, SASEGT. CDR3 length equals 13 residues. CDR3 DNA: TGTGCCGGCAGCTTTTCAGGGGATCAGCCCCAGCATTTT. Amino acids: CAGSFSGDQPQHF.

The table lists this clone with many counts. This chain connects TRBV3-1 to TRBJ1-2, with D unresolved. Germline V CDR1 and CDR2: LGHDT, YNNKEL (reference sequence). The length of the CDR3 is 14 residues. Trimming removed 6 bases from V and 1 base from J, with 12 bases in between. CDR3 in DNA: TGTGCCAGCAGTCCCCGGACTTTTAACTATGGCTACACCTTC. It is translated as CASSPRTFNYGYTF.

V and J are TRBV12-3 or TRBV12-4 and TRBJ2-7; a possible D gene is TRBD1 (6 bases). This CDR3 is built from 13 residues. Trimming cost V 8 bases and J 3 bases, with 14 bases left between them. CDR3 residues: CASEPGHGYEQYF. The CDR3 DNA follows: TGTGCCAGCGAACCGGGACACGGCTACGAGCAGTACTTC.

DNA of the CDR3: TGTGCCAGCAGCCCGGGGACTAGCGGGAGGTTAGAGACCCAGTACTTC. This encodes CASSPGTSGRLETQYF. The chain recombines TRBV7-2 with TRBJ2-5; 15 bases fit TRBD2. V shed 5 bases, J shed 4 bases, and the junction held 5 bases outside the gene matches. The germline gives CDR1 SGHTA, CDR2 FQGNSA. This CDR3 has 16 amino acids.

This clone has only a few counts. One end of the junction fails to match germline, which may point to a read error. The rearrangement links TRBV6-5 to TRBJ1-2; D ambiguous. CDR1 MNHEY and CDR2 SVGAGI come from the germline V gene. The CDR3 totals 14 residues. The CDR3 protein is CASSYSDGVGGYSF. The CDR3 region has the DNA TGCGCCAGCAGTTATTCAGACGGTGTCGGAGGCTACAGCTTC.

This clone occurred many times. The V gene is TRBV20-1, the J gene TRBJ1-2; 11 nucleotides line up with TRBD1. This CDR3 region has 14 residues. V was pared by 4 bases and J by 8 bases, with 9 bases of the junction left unmatched. In germline, CDR1 is DFQATT, CDR2 SNEGSKA (reference sequence). The CDR3: CSATTGTGGQGYTF. The CDR3 nucleotides read TGCAGTGCTACCACCGGGACAGGGGGACAAGGCTACACCTTC.

This clone has at least ten counts. The chain couples TRBV20-1 to TRBJ2-7; D remains ambiguous. Germline V gene data show CDR1 as DFQATT and CDR2 as SNEGSKA (reference sequence). The CDR3 is 11 residues long. The V end lost 3 bases, the J end lost 5 bases, and 8 bases lay between the germline ends. The CDR3 sequence is CSARQADEQYF. The CDR3 DNA follows: TGCAGTGCTAGGCAGGCGGACGAGCAGTACTTC.

The chain couples TRBV4-1 to TRBJ2-7, with D hard to call. The CDR3 has 13 amino acids. CDR1 and CDR2 from the germline V gene are MGHRA and YSYEKL. Between the trimmed V and J ends, which lost 0 bases and 9 bases, there was a span of 12 bases. This CDR3 is CASSQDYWVPQYF. The CDR3 DNA is TGCGCCAGCAGCCAAGATTATTGGGTCCCGCAGTACTTC.

This chain joins TRBV20-1 and TRBJ2-2; 9 bases fit TRBD2. The germline CDR1 and CDR2 sequences are DFQATT and SNEGSKA (reference sequence). The CDR3 extends over 16 amino acids. V shed 5 bases, J shed 8 bases, and the junction held 15 bases outside the gene matches. CDR3 sequence: CSAGKLSGSSGGELFF. CDR3 DNA: TGCAGTGCTGGTAAACTTAGCGGGAGCAGCGGAGGGGAGCTGTTTTTT.

This clone turned up a few times. The chain recombines TRBV6-1 with TRBJ2-7; D is undetermined. The length of the CDR3 is 15 residues. The V gene lost 7 bases and the J gene lost 3 bases, with 19 bases spanning the gap. Per germline, CDR1 MNHNS and CDR2 SASEGT. In nucleotides, the CDR3 is TGTGCCAGCATCCTGACGTCGGTTGGGATCTACGAGCAGTACTTC. Protein: CASILTSVGIYEQYF.

By share, this clone ranks as medium-sized. The rearrangement joins TRBV5-1 to TRBJ2-1, with 11 bases fitting TRBD2. Per the germline V gene, CDR1 is SGHRS and CDR2 is YFSETQ. The trim removed 4 bases at V and 7 bases at J, leaving 10 bases unmatched. CDR3 length: 16 amino acids. For the CDR3, the DNA is TGCGCCAGCAGCCCCCTCCTAGCGGGAGGAGGAAATGAGCAGTTCTTC. It is translated as CASSPLLAGGGNEQFF.

The sample holds many counts of this clone. This rearrangement joins TRBV12-3 or TRBV12-4 to TRBJ2-7; tentative D call: TRBD2 (6 bases). CDR3 size: 14 residues. Trimming removed 1 base at V and 5 bases at J, with 12 bases between. CDR3 sequence (DNA): TGTGCCAGCAGTTTAGTTGCGGGGAGGAACGAGCAGTACTTC. Protein: CASSLVAGRNEQYF.

This clone rates as medium-sized. V and J are TRBV9 and TRBJ1-2; no reliable D call. V lost 3 bases and J lost 8, with 11 bases in between. Germline CDR1 reads SGDLS; CDR2 reads YYNGEE. This CDR3 has 12 amino acids. Written as DNA, the CDR3 is TGTGCCAGCAGCGGAAGTGCCCGCGGCTACACCTTC. It is translated as CASSGSARGYTF. The variable domain in full, with the rest retrieved from reference TRBV9 and TRBJ1-2, is DSGVTQTPKHLITATGQRVTLRCSPRSGDLSVYWYQQSLDQGLQFLIQYYNGEERAKGNILERFSAQQFPDLHSELNLSSLELGDSALYFCASSGSARGYTFGSGTRLTVV.

This clone was seen many times. The chain carries TRBV4-1 and TRBJ1-6; D unclear. Germline assignment: CDR1 MGHRA and CDR2 YSYEKL. Trimming left V 1 base short and J 16 bases short, with 11 bases between. This CDR3 is built from 12 residues. The CDR3, as DNA: TGCGCCAGCAGCCAAGTCGGGTTGCCGCTCCACTTT. The encoded protein is CASSQVGLPLHF.

A few counts support this clone. This chain links TRBV6-1 with TRBJ2-7; D is undetermined. The ends were cut back, 7 bases at V and 0 bases at J, with 13 bases in the middle. The CDR3 runs to 14 residues. Germline V CDR1 and CDR2: MNHNS, SASEGT. In DNA form, the CDR3 reads TGTGCCAGCAAAGAACAGTATAGCTCCTACGAGCAGTACTTC. This gives the protein CASKEQYSSYEQYF.

This clone was counted ten times or more. Other DNA sequences in the same sample also yield this CDR3. The J gene is TRBJ2-7, the V gene TRBV6-1; D uncertain. Trimming took off 7 bases at V and 4 bases at J, with 8 bases between the two ends. This CDR3 is 11 amino acids long. Germline lookup yields CDR1 MNHNS and CDR2 SASEGT. The CDR3 DNA is TGTGCCAGCAAGGTGAATTACGAGCAGTACTTC. Translated: CASKVNYEQYF.

The rearrangement joins TRBV30 to TRBJ1-2; D remains unclear. Trimming cost V 4 bases and J 0 bases, with 15 bases left between them. Germline V gives CDR1 GTSNPN, CDR2 SVGIG (reference sequence). This CDR3 contains 15 residues. The CDR3 coding sequence is TGTGCCTGGATTCCCCCAGGCCTATCTAACTATGGCTACACCTTC. Translating gives CAWIPPGLSNYGYTF.

The chain recombines TRBV6-2 or TRBV6-3 with TRBJ2-7, with 13 bases fitting TRBD2. Germline V gene lookup returns CDR1 MNHEY and CDR2 SVGEGT. V lost 2 bases, J lost 7 bases, and 20 bases stayed unmatched. This CDR3 has 20 residues. Here the CDR3 reads CASSYPRQLARLAGGMEQYF. CDR3 coding DNA: TGTGCCAGCAGTTACCCACGGCAGCTTGCAAGACTAGCGGGAGGAATGGAGCAGTACTTC.

Worth noting for this clone: This could be a read error, since a much larger clone is one nucleotide away. The rearrangement uses TRBV7-2 and TRBJ2-3; D gene ambiguous. V shed 5 bases and J shed 4 bases, with 13 bases lying between them. The CDR3 length is 14 residues. Looked up from germline, CDR1 is SGHTA and CDR2 is FQGNSA. This chain's CDR3 is CASSARRWADTQYF. CDR3 bases: TGTGCCAGCAGCGCAAGACGGTGGGCAGATACGCAGTATTTT.

Many counts were recorded for this clone. The rearrangement links TRBV28 to TRBJ2-5; the match to TRBD1 covers 8 bases. CDR1 is MDHEN, CDR2 SYDVKM, per germline. V lost 5 bases, J lost 5 bases, and 4 bases stayed unmatched. The CDR3 runs to 13 residues. The CDR3 protein is CASSRTGRETQYF. CDR3 DNA: TGTGCCAGCAGTCGGACAGGGAGGGAGACCCAGTACTTC.